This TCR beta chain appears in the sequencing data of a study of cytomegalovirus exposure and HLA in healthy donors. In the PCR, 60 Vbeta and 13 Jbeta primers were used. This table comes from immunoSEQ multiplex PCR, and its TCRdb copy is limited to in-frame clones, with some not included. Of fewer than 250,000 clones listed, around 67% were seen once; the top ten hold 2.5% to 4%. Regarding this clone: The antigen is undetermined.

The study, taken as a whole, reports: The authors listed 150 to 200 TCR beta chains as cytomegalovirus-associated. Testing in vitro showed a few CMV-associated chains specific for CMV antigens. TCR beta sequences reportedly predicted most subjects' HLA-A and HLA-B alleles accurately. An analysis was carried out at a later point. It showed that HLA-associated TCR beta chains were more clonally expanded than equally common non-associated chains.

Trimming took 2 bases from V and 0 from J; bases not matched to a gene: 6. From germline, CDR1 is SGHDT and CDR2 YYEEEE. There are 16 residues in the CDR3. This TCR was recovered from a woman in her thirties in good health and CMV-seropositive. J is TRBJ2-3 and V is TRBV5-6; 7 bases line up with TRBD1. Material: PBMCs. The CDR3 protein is CASSLRTGASTDTQYF. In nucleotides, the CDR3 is TGTGCCAGCAGCTTAAGAACAGGGGCCAGCACAGATACGCAGTATTTT.